The 18 T cell receptor beta chains listed next were all sequenced from one sample in a study of identical twins. One entry per CDR3 protein, called by TCRdb with MiXCR from the 5' RACE reads. The sample shows 500,000 or so distinct CDR3 sequences, about 13% of them seen only once. This sample also belongs to another study, concerning yellow fever vaccine responses in identical twins.

Sequencing was done on a sample of CD4+ T cells sorted from blood. The receptors stem from a woman in her late teens or twenties in good health.

The CDR3: CASSLVRESPHEQYF. DNA for the CDR3: TGTGCCAGCAGTTTAGTGAGAGAAAGCCCCCACGAGCAGTACTTC. This chain joins TRBV12-3 or TRBV12-4 and TRBJ2-7, with D unresolved. Trimming shortened V by 1 base and J by 5 bases, and 15 bases separated the two germline ends. CDR3 size: 15 residues.

This clonotype was observed a handful of times. This rearrangement joins TRBV2 to TRBJ2-7; TRBD1 matches at 8 bases. With 6 bases clipped from V and 6 bases from J, the junction kept 4 bases outside the gene matches. CDR1 is SNHLY and CDR2 is FYNNEI in the germline V gene. The CDR3 covers 12 residues. This CDR3 is CASRATGGEQYF. For the CDR3, the DNA is TGTGCCAGCAGGGCCACAGGGGGCGAGCAGTACTTC.

This clonotype was counted only a few times. This rearrangement joins TRBV7-2 to TRBJ1-6; TRBD1 agrees at 8 bases. V dropped 5 bases and J dropped 6; count of bases not matched to a gene: 6. The CDR3 totals 15 residues. Per germline, CDR1 SGHTA and CDR2 FQGNSA. The CDR3 region has the DNA TGTGCCAGCAGCGCCCCGACAGGGGCTAATTCACCCCTCCACTTT. Protein product: CASSAPTGANSPLHF.

The chain joins TRBV28 to TRBJ2-1, with no clear D. The CDR3 contains 14 residues. CDR1 MDHEN and CDR2 SYDVKM come from the germline V gene. Trimming left V 3 bases short and J 3 bases short, with 9 bases between. The CDR3 is CASSLAELYNEQFF. The CDR3 DNA is TGTGCCAGCAGTTTGGCAGAACTCTACAATGAGCAGTTCTTC.

The CDR3 sequence: CASSLWERGETQYF. The CDR3 DNA is TGTGCCAGCAGCTTATGGGAAAGGGGAGAGACCCAGTACTTC. The chain couples TRBV7-3 to TRBJ2-5; weak D call: TRBD1 (5 bases). Germline V CDR1 and CDR2: SGHTA, FQGTGA. The CDR3 runs 14 residues. V was trimmed by 2 bases and J by 4 bases, leaving 11 bases between them.

There are many counts of this clonotype. This sequence joins TRBV7-9 and TRBJ1-5, with D unresolved. The CDR3 length is 14 residues. V gave up 5 bases and J gave up 0 bases, with 8 bases separating them. From germline, CDR1 is SEHNR and CDR2 FQNEAQ (reference sequence). The CDR3 nucleotides are TGTGCCAGCAGCAGGGAGAATAGCAATCAGCCCCAGCATTTT. Translated, it gives CASSRENSNQPQHF.

This clonotype was picked up many times. This chain joins TRBV10-3 and TRBJ2-7; 8 nucleotides agree with TRBD1. The ends lost 8 bases at V and 4 bases at J; junction bases unmatched: 4. Germline assignment: CDR1 ENHRY and CDR2 SYGVKD. The CDR3 consists of 12 residues. The CDR3 loop is CAIQGARYEQYF. The CDR3 coding sequence is TGTGCCATCCAGGGGGCGCGGTACGAGCAGTACTTC.

The chain employs TRBV15 and TRBJ2-7; 9 nucleotides align to TRBD2. The CDR3 consists of 16 residues. Germline V gives CDR1 LNHNV, CDR2 YYDKDF (reference sequence). Trimming cost V 1 base and J 3 bases; bases outside gene matches: 7. CDR3 in DNA: TGTGCCACCAGCAGAGCTAGCGGGATATTGGGCTACGAGCAGTACTTC. This gives the protein CATSRASGILGYEQYF.

This clonotype was counted a few times. The chain has TRBV7-8 and TRBJ2-2, with D possibly matching TRBD2 (7 bases). Looked up from germline, CDR1 is SGHVS and CDR2 is FQNEAQ. The CDR3 is 16 residues long. Trimming cost V 4 bases and J 9 bases, with 21 bases left between them. The DNA of the CDR3 is TGTGCCAGCAGCTCCCGCCTGGGGGGGCCGTTTAGGGAGCTGTTTTTT. Protein sequence: CASSSRLGGPFRELFF.

This clonotype was observed a handful of times. The V and J genes are TRBV10-3 and TRBJ2-7; TRBD1 aligns across 7 bases. The CDR3 covers 15 residues. Losses at the gene ends were 0 bases for V and 5 bases for J; bases not matched to a gene: 7. Looked up from germline, CDR1 is ENHRY and CDR2 is SYGVKD. DNA for the CDR3: TGTGCCATCAGTGAGTCGAAGGGGGCGAAGGACGAGCAGTACTTC. Translating gives CAISESKGAKDEQYF.

The V gene is TRBV12-3 or TRBV12-4, the J gene TRBJ2-2; 10 nucleotides agree with TRBD2. The CDR3 sequence is 18 residues long. Here the CDR3 DNA reads TGTACCTTCAGTTGGGGAGCGGGAGGGTTAATCGACACCGGGGAGCTGTTTTTT. Protein product: CTFSWGAGGLIDTGELFF.

The chain links TRBV12-5 to TRBJ1-1; D remains ambiguous. Trimming stripped 0 bases from V and 8 bases from J, with 10 bases between. Germline V gives CDR1 LGHNT, CDR2 FRNRAP. The CDR3 loop spans 13 amino acids. The CDR3 bases are TGTGCTAGTGGTTTGGTATTTAGCAAAGAAGCTTTCTTT. Amino acid sequence: CASGLVFSKEAFF.

J is TRBJ2-3 and V is TRBV2; 10 bases agree with TRBD1. The CDR3 is made up of 14 amino acids. Germline CDR1 is SNHLY and CDR2 is FYNNEI. V lost 4 bases to trimming and J lost 6 bases; unmatched junction nucleotides: 4. CDR3 sequence reads: CASSGDRGFDTQYF. The CDR3 coding sequence is TGTGCCAGCAGTGGGGACAGGGGTTTTGATACGCAGTATTTT.

This clonotype was observed a handful of times. The gene calls are TRBV4-1 and TRBJ2-2; 12 bases are a match to TRBD2. V shed 7 bases, J shed 3 bases, and the junction held 9 bases outside the gene matches. Germline V gives CDR1 MGHRA, CDR2 YSYEKL. The CDR3 contains 17 residues. Here the CDR3 DNA reads TGCGCCAGCACCCTAGCGGGAGGGACCCTTCACACCGGGGAGCTGTTTTTT. Translated: CASTLAGGTLHTGELFF.

The chain carries TRBV29-1 and TRBJ1-4; possibly TRBD1 for D (5 bases). Trimming removed 5 bases at V and 3 bases at J, with 16 bases between. Germline V CDR1 and CDR2: SQVTM, ANQGSEA. There are 15 residues in the CDR3. CDR3 coding DNA: TGCAGCGTTCCCCAGGAAGACAGCGCTAATGAAAAACTGTTTTTT. Encoded protein: CSVPQEDSANEKLFF.

This rearrangement joins TRBV28 to TRBJ1-2; a weak D match, TRBD1 (6 bases). The V and J ends lost 1 base and 1 base respectively, with 16 bases between them. Germline V CDR1 and CDR2: MDHEN, SYDVKM. This CDR3 is 17 amino acids long. CDR3 sequence: CASSLLGGIEGNYGYTF. CDR3 coding DNA: TGTGCCAGCAGTTTATTAGGGGGGATAGAGGGTAACTATGGCTACACCTTC.

The chain couples TRBV5-4 to TRBJ2-3; TRBD1 is a possible D gene (6 bases). The V gene's germline CDR1 is SGHNT and CDR2 YYREEE (reference sequence). The CDR3 sequence is 14 residues long. Trimming took 4 bases from V and 6 from J, leaving 15 bases between them. In DNA form, the CDR3 reads TGTGCCAGCAGCCCGAGGGGGAATTCGGATACGCAGTATTTT. It encodes CASSPRGNSDTQYF.

The table lists this clonotype with many counts. This chain joins TRBV3-1 and TRBJ2-7, with D maybe TRBD2 (6 bases). Germline V gives CDR1 LGHDT, CDR2 YNNKEL (reference sequence). Trimming removed 1 base at V and 2 bases at J, with 9 bases between. CDR3 size: 14 residues. CDR3 sequence: CASSQAGGPYEQYF. Written as DNA, the CDR3 is TGTGCCAGCAGCCAAGCCGGGGGTCCCTACGAGCAGTACTTC.